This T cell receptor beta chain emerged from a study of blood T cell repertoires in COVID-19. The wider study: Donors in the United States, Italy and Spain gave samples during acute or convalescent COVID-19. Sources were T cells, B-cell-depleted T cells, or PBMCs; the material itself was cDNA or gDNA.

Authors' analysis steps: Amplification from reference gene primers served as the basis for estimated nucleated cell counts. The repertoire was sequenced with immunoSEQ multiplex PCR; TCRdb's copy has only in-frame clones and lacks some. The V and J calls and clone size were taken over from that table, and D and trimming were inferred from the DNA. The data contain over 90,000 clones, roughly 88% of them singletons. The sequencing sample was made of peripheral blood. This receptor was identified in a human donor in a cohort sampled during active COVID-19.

The CDR3 coding sequence is TGTGCCAGTAGTACAGGACAGGGAGGGGAAGATCAGCCCCAGCATTTT. Its protein product is CASSTGQGGEDQPQHF. The chain links TRBV19 to TRBJ1-5; TRBD1 matches at 8 bases. Germline loops: CDR1 LNHDA, CDR2 SQIVND (reference sequence). The CDR3 contains 16 residues. V lost 4 bases and J lost 5; bases outside the gene matches: 10. The full variable domain, in which reference TRBV19 and TRBJ1-5 provide the parts outside the CDR3, is DGGITQSPKYLFRKEGQNVTLSCEQNLNHDAMYWYRQDPGQGLRLIYYSQIVNDFQKGDIAEGYSVSREKKESFPLTVTSAQKNPTAFYLCASSTGQGGEDQPQHFGDGTRLSIL.